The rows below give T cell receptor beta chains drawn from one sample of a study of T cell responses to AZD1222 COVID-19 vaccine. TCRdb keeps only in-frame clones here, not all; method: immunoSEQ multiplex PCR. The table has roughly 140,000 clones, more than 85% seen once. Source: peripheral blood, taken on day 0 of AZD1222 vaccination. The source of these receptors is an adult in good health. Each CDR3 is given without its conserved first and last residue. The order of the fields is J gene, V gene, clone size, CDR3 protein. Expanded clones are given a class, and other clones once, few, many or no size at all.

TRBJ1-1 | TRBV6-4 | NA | ASRRDIMNTEAF
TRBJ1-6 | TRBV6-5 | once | ASSPGNYNSPLH
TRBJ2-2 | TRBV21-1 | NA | ASSKIPTSPPGELF
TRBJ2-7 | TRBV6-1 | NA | ASSEREQQEQY
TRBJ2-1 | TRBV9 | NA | ASSASYNEQF
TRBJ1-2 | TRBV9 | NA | ASSVRTRRMGIGYDGYT
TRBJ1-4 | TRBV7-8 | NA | ASSLTEVANEKLF
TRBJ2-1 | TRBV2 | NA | ASSGQVSSYNEQF
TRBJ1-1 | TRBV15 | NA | ATSSNRGGNTEAF
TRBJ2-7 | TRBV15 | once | ATSRGKGYEQY
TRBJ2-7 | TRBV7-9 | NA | ASSSPGLPSYEQY
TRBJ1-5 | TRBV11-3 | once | ASSRGPSNQPQH
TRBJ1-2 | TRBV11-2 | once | ASSLGSANEANYGYT
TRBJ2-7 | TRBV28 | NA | ASSLPNDRYEQY
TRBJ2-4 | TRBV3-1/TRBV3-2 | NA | ASSHLAGGAKNIQY
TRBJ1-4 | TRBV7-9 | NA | ASSIPTETSGEKLF
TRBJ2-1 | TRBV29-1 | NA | SVRAYNEQF
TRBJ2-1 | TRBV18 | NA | ASSPTVGGGSSYNEQF
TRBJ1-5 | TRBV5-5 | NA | ASSSVKDRNQPQH
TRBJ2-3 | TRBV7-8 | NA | ASSSLLGSSTDTQY
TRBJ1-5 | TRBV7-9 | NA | ASSLGLGQGSQPQH
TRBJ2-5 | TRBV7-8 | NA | ASSWGTGNLETQY
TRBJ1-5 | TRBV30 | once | AWGPMTSNQPQH
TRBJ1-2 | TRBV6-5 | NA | ASKGPRGSNYGYT
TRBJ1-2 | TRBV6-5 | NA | ASSYTREFNYGYT
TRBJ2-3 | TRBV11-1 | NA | ASSSRLAGGEDTQY
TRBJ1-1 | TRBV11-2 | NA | ASSVQTGRLTEAF
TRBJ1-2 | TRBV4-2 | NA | ASSQDRGAGYT
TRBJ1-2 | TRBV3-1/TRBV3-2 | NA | ASSQTTGEDYGYT
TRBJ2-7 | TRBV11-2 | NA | ASSLVRGHEQY
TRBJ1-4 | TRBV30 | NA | AWSAGDSPNEKLF
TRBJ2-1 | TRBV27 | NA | ASSRAGGRNEQF
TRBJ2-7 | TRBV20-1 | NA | SASKGGGYEQY
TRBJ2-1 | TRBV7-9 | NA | ASSLMAGGLYNEQF
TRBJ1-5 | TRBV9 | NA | ASSVEGVISQPQH
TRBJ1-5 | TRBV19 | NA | ASTGRVGSNQPQH
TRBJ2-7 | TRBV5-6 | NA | ASSYLGTIDYEQY
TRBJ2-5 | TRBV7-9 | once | ASSFGQETQY
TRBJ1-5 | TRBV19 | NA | ASSIEGTAYQPQH
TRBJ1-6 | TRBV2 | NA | ASRGPGQVNSPLH
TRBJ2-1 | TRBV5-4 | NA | ASTGTGRGYNEQF
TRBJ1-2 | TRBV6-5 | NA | ASSYVGSGYYGYT
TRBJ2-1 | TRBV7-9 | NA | ASSLRGSNYNEQF
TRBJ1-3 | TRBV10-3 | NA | ATWDSSGNTIY
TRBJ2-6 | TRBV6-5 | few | ASRTGGSGANVLT
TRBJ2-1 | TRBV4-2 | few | ASSPNWVSSYNEQF
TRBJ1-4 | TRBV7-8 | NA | ASSMNRGRSEKLF